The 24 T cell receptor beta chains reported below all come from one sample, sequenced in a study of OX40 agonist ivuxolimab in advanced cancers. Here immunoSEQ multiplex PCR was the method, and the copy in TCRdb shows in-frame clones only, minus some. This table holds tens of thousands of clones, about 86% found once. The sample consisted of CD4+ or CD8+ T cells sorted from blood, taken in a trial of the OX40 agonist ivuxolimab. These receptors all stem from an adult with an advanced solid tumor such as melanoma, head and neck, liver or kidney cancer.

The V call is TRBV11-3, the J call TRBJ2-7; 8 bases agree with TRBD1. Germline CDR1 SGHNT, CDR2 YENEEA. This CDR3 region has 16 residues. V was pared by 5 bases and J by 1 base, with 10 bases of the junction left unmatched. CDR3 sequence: CASSPGGQGPSYEQYF. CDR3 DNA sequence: TGTGCCAGCAGCCCTGGCGGACAGGGCCCGTCCTACGAGCAGTACTTC.

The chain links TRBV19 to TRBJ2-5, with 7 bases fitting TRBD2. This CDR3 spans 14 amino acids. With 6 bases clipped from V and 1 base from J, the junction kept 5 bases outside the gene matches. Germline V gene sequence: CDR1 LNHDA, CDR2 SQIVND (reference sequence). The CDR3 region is CASRLAGAQETQYF. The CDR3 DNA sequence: TGTGCCAGTAGGTTAGCGGGTGCCCAAGAGACCCAGTACTTC.

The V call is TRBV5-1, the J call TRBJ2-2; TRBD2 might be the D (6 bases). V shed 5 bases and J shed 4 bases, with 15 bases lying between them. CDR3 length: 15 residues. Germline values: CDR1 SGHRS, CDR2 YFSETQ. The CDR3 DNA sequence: TGCGCCAGCAGGAACCAAAGCGGGTCCACCGGGGAGCTGTTTTTT. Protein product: CASRNQSGSTGELFF.

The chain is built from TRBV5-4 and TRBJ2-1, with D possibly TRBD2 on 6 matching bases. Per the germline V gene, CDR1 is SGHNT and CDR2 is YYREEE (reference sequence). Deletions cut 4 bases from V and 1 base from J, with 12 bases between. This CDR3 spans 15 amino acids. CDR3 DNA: TGTGCCAGCAGCCCGGTGAGCGGGTCCTACAATGAGCAGTTCTTC. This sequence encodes CASSPVSGSYNEQFF.

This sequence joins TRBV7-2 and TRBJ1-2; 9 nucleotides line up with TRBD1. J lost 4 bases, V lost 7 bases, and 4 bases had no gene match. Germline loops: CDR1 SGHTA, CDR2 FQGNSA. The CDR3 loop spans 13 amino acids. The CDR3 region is CASKQQGAYGYTF. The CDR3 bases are TGTGCCAGCAAGCAACAGGGGGCCTATGGCTACACCTTC.

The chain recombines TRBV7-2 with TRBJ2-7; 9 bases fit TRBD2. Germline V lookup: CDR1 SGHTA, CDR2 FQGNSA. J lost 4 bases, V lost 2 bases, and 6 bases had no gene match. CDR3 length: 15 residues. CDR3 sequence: CASSLSSGLAYEQYF. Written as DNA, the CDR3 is TGTGCCAGCAGCTTATCCTCGGGACTAGCTTACGAGCAGTACTTC.

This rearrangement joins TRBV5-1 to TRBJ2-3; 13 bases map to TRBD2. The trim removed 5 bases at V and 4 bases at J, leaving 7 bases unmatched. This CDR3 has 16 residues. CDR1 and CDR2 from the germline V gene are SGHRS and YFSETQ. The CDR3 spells CASRRGTSGAADTQYF. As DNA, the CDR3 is TGCGCCAGCAGGAGAGGGACTAGCGGGGCCGCAGATACGCAGTATTTT.

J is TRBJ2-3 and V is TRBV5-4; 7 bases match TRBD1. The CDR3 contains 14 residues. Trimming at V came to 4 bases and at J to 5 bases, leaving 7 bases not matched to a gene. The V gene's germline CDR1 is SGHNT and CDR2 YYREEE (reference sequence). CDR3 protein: CASSLAQGEDTQYF. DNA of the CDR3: TGTGCCAGCAGCCTTGCTCAGGGGGAAGATACGCAGTATTTT.

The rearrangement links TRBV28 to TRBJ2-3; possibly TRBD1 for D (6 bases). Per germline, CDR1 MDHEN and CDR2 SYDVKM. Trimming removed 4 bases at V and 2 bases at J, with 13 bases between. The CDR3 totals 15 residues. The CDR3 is CASSSDRWATDTQYF. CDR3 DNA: TGTGCCAGCAGTTCCGACAGGTGGGCCACAGATACGCAGTATTTT.

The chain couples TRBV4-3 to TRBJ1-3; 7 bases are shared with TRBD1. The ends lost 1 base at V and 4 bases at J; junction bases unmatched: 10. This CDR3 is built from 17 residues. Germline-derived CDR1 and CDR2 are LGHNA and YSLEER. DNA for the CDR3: TGCGCCAGCAGCCAAGTGAGGCAGGGGGTATCCGGAAACACCATATATTTT. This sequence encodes CASSQVRQGVSGNTIYF.

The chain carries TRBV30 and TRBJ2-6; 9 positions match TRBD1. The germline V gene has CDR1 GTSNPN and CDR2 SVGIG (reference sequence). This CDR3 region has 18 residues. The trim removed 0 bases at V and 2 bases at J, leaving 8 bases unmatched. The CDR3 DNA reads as TGTGCCTGGAGTGTACCGGGACAGGGATTAACTGGGGCCAACGTCCTGACTTTC. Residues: CAWSVPGQGLTGANVLTF.

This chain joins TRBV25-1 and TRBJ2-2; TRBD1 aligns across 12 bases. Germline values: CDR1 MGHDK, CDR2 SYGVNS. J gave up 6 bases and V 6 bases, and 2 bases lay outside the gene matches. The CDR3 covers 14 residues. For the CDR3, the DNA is TGTGCCAGCAGAGGGACAGGGGGCCCCGGGGAGCTGTTTTTT. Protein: CASRGTGGPGELFF. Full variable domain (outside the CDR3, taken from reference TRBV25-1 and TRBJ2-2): EADIYQTPRYLVIGTGKKITLECSQTMGHDKMYWYQQDPGMELHLIHYSYGVNSTEKGDLSSESTVSRIRTEHFPLTLESARPSHTSQYLCASRGTGGPGELFFGEGSRLTVL.

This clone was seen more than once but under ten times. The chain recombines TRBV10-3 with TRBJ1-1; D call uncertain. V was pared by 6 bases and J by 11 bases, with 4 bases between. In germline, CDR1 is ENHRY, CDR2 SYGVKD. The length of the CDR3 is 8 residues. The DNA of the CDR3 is TGTGCCATCAGGGGGGCTTTCTTT. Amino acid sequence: CAIRGAFF.

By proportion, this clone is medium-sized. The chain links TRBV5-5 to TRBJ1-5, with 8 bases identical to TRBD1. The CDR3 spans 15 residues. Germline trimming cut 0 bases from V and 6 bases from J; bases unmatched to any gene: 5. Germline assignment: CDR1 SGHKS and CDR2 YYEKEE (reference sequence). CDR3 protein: CASSLGTGMVQPQHF. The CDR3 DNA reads TGTGCCAGCAGCTTGGGGACAGGGATGGTTCAGCCCCAGCATTTT.

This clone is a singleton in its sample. In nucleotides, the CDR3 is TGTGCCAGCTCACCACCGAGCACGGAGACCCAGTACTTC. Its translation: CASSPPSTETQYF. The chain joins TRBV18 to TRBJ2-5; no clear D gene. Germline CDR1 reads KGHSH; CDR2 reads LQKENI. The CDR3 sequence is 13 residues long. V gave up 0 bases and J gave up 5 bases, with 7 bases separating them.

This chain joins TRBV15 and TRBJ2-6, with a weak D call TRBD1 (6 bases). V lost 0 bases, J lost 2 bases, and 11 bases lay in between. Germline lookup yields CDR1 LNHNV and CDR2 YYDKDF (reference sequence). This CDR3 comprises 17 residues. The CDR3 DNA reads TGTGCCACCAGCAGAGATAATAACAGGGCTGGGGCCAACGTCCTGACTTTC. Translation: CATSRDNNRAGANVLTF.

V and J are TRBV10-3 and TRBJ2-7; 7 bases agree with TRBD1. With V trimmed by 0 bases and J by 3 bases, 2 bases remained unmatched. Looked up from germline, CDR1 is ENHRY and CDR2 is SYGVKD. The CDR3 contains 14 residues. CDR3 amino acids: CAISESGGHYEQYF. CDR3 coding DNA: TGTGCCATCAGTGAGTCAGGGGGCCACTACGAGCAGTACTTC.

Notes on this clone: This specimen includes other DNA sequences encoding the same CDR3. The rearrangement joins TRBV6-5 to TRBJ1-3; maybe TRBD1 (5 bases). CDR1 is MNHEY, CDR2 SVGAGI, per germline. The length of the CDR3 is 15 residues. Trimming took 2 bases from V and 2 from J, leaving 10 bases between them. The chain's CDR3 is CASSYGGPAGNTIYF. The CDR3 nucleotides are TGTGCCAGCAGTTACGGGGGACCGGCTGGAAACACCATATATTTT.

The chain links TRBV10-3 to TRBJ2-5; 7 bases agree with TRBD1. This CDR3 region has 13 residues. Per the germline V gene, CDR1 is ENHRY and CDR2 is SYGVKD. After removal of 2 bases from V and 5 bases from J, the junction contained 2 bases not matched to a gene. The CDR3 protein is CAISERGLETQYF. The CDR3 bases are TGTGCCATCAGTGAGAGGGGGCTGGAGACCCAGTACTTC.

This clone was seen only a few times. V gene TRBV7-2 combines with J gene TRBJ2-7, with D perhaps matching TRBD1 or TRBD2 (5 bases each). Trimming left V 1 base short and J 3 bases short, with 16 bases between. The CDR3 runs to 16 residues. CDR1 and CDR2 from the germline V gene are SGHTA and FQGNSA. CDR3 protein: CASSLGGDPLGYEQYF. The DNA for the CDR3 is TGTGCCAGCAGCTTAGGAGGGGACCCTTTAGGCTACGAGCAGTACTTC. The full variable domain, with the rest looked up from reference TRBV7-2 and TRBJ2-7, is GAGVSQSPSNKVTEKGKDVELRCDPISGHTALYWYRQSLGQGLEFLIYFQGNSAPDKSGLPSDRFSAERTGGSVSTLTIQRTQQEDSAVYLCASSLGGDPLGYEQYFGPGTRLTVT.

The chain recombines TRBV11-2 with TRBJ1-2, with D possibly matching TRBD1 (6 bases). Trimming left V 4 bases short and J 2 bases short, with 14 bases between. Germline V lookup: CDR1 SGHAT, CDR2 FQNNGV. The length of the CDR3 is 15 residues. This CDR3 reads CASSSPPQGNYGYTF. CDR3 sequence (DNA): TGTGCCAGCAGCTCACCACCCCAGGGGAACTATGGCTACACCTTC.

This chain's CDR3 is CASSQEAAGRDTQYF. The CDR3 bases are TGCGCCAGCAGCCAAGAGGCGGCGGGGAGGGATACGCAGTATTTT. The V and J genes are TRBV4-3 and TRBJ2-3, with D maybe TRBD2 (6 bases). Trimming shortened V by 0 bases and J by 6 bases, and 13 bases separated the two germline ends. This CDR3 spans 15 amino acids. The germline V gene has CDR1 LGHNA and CDR2 YSLEER.

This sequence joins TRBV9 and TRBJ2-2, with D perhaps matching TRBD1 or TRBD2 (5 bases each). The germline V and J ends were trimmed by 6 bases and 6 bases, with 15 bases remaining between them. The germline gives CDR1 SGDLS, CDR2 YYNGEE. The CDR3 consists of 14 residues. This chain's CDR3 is CASKRDPSPGELFF. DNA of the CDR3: TGTGCCAGCAAACGGGACCCCTCACCCGGGGAGCTGTTTTTT. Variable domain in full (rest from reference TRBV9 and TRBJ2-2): DSGVTQTPKHLITATGQRVTLRCSPRSGDLSVYWYQQSLDQGLQFLIQYYNGEERAKGNILERFSAQQFPDLHSELNLSSLELGDSALYFCASKRDPSPGELFFGEGSRLTVL.

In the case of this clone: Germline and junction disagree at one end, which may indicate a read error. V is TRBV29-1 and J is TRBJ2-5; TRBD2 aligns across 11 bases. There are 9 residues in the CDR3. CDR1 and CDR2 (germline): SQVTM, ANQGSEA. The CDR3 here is CSRRGLADF. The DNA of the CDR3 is TGCAGCCGCAGGGGACTAGCGGACTTC.